A single T cell receptor (beta chain) is shown here with its context. This clonotype was observed a handful of times. Which antigen it targets is not known. No clone much larger than this one lies a single base away; base qualities are absent. Cut back by 7 bases and 5 bases, the V and J ends lie 16 bases apart. The CDR3 numbers 14 residues from cysteine through phenylalanine. The sequence is cut down to CDR3 DNA, 42 bases in frame from base 1. CDR1 and CDR2 were assigned from the germline V gene as SGHRS and YFSETQ. These data come from a study of T-cell memory formation after mild COVID-19 (dated by TCRdb to the early 2020s). Regarding the research as a whole: TCR sequence clusters from the two donors were found to be largely donor specific. In a couple of donors, T-cell clones that expanded and contracted after mild COVID-19 were tracked by sequencing TCRalpha and TCRbeta repertoires over time. Two young, previously healthy adult volunteers made up the cohort, one male and one female. What the work shows at the level of the full study, not this receptor alone: Contracting CD4+ clones were located mainly in the CM and EM memory subsets, whereas CD8+ clones were found to be enriched in EMRA. The study included only a couple of mild cases, and larger cohorts that include severe cases with pre-infection samples were judged to be necessary. Balanced CD4/CD8 phenotypes were observed for clones contracting from day 15 to 85, whereas a bias towards CD4+ was observed for a second wave of clones expanding from day 15 to 37. Some responding clones were found in pre-infection memory, which suggests that pre-existing cross-reactive memory T cells took part in the SARS-CoV-2 response. SARS-CoV-2 specificity was not confirmed for the second-wave clones peaking on day 37.

These reads were obtained on an Illumina NovaSeq 6000. Using 5'RACE with constant-segment primers, TCRalpha and TCRbeta cDNA libraries were constructed, with sample barcodes and unique molecular identifiers added in the process. RNA was extracted from every sample with Trizol reagent. Libraries were amplified in two PCR steps, with a second sample barcode and Illumina TruSeq adapters added in the second step. Sequencing of libraries was performed on an Illumina NovaSeq with 2 x 150 bp paired-end reads. Under the source paper's analysis protocol: Demultiplexing of reads and collapsing into UMI-guided consensus sequences were performed with migec v1.2.7. With mixcr v2.1.11, UMI consensuses were aligned to TRA and TRB V and J templates and assembled into clonotypes. Clonotypes were classified as expanded or contracted when called significant by both edgeR and NoisET, with noise models trained on biological replicates. For edgeR calls, a false discovery rate-adjusted p below 0.01 and a log2 fold-change threshold of 1 were applied. PCA with hierarchical clustering of max-normalized trajectories of the 1000 most abundant clonotypes was used as exploratory dynamics analysis. Each responding clone was given a CD4 or CD8 phenotype based on the CD4+ and CD8+ repertoires, which had been sequenced separately. The public reads were quality trimmed at Q25 with fastp and then assembled into clones with MiXCR by TCRdb, keeping productive beta chains. Each entry merges the rows of one CDR3 protein and shows their most common DNA and genes. TCRdb's processing, not the authors', yielded these V and J calls. This sample gives tens of thousands of distinct CDR3 sequences in total; 9.3% of them show up just once. The ten largest account for 1.1% of the sample.

PBMCs were isolated by Ficoll-Paque density gradient centrifugation. The receptor comes from a young man who had mild COVID-19 (a few samples of this study predate the infection). The sample titles of this study are shuffled in the database, so cell type and time point are left out; the donor was told from shared clones. The rearranged chain carries TRBV5-1 and TRBJ2-1; TRBD2 is a weak D gene call, 7 bases matching. The material sequenced was PBMCs or a T cell subset sorted from them (not recorded which). The sequence in DNA is TGCGCCAGCGAGGGGGGCGGGGGAAACAATGAGCAGTTCTTC. Its protein reads: CASEGGGGNNEQFF.